The 19 T cell receptor beta chains listed next were all sequenced from one sample in a study of OX40 agonist ivuxolimab in advanced cancers. Sequencing was performed with immunoSEQ multiplex PCR; in TCRdb, only in-frame clones are kept and a portion is missing. The sample records 55,000 to 85,000 clones, 75% to 90% being singletons. Material: CD4+ or CD8+ T cells sorted from blood, obtained in a trial of the OX40 agonist ivuxolimab. The source of these receptors is an adult with an advanced solid tumor such as melanoma, head and neck, liver or kidney cancer.

The J gene is TRBJ1-3, the V gene TRBV19; no clear D gene. Germline CDR1 is LNHDA and CDR2 is SQIVND (reference sequence). V was clipped by 4 bases and J by 3 bases, with 10 bases between them. The CDR3 is 14 amino acids. The CDR3 protein is CASSKARSGNTIYF. The CDR3 nucleotides are TGTGCCAGTAGTAAGGCTAGAAGTGGAAACACCATATATTTT.

This clone has only a few counts. V usage is TRBV7-8 and J usage is TRBJ1-2, with a possible D match to TRBD1 (6 bases). V was clipped by 4 bases and J by 1 base, with 10 bases between them. This CDR3 is 14 amino acids long. Germline loops: CDR1 SGHVS, CDR2 FQNEAQ. In DNA form, the CDR3 reads TGTGCCAGCAGCTACCGGACAGATAACTATGGCTACACCTTC. Translated: CASSYRTDNYGYTF.

The rearrangement joins TRBV11-1 to TRBJ1-4, with D perhaps TRBD1 (5 bases). Trimming cost V 5 bases and J 0 bases, with 16 bases left between them. CDR1 is SGHAT, CDR2 FQDESV, per germline (reference sequence). There are 17 residues in the CDR3. CDR3 coding DNA: TGTGCCAGCAGCCCCCGGAAGGGACTTGCAACTAATGAAAAACTGTTTTTT. Protein: CASSPRKGLATNEKLFF.

The V call is TRBV19, the J call TRBJ1-1; no clear D gene. V was shortened by 5 bases and J by 6 bases, with 4 bases between the two germline ends. This CDR3 has 10 residues. Germline-derived CDR1 and CDR2 are LNHDA and SQIVND (reference sequence). CDR3 protein: CASSRSEAFF. For the CDR3, the DNA is TGTGCCAGTAGTCGGTCTGAAGCTTTCTTT. The full variable domain, its missing parts supplied by reference TRBV19 and TRBJ1-1, is DGGITQSPKYLFRKEGQNVTLSCEQNLNHDAMYWYRQDPGQGLRLIYYSQIVNDFQKGDIAEGYSVSREKKESFPLTVTSAQKNPTAFYLCASSRSEAFFGQGTRLTVV.

The V and J genes are TRBV15 and TRBJ2-3; D gene ambiguous. V was shortened by 3 bases and J by 0 bases, with 13 bases between the two germline ends. Germline loops: CDR1 LNHNV, CDR2 YYDKDF (reference sequence). This CDR3 has 16 amino acids. CDR3 protein: CATSRTLVASTDTQYF. As DNA, the CDR3 is TGTGCCACCAGCAGGACCCTAGTTGCGAGCACAGATACGCAGTATTTT.

The V and J genes are TRBV5-1 and TRBJ2-5; D remains ambiguous. Germline CDR1 and CDR2: SGHRS and YFSETQ. The CDR3 runs 12 residues. V was cut by 4 bases and J by 5 bases, with 9 bases left in between. Here the CDR3 reads CASSVRWETQYF. CDR3 bases: TGCGCCAGCAGCGTCCGTTGGGAGACCCAGTACTTC.

The sample holds one count of this clone. This chain connects TRBV9 to TRBJ2-2; D uncertain. CDR3 length: 12 residues. Trimming pared 0 bases from V and 7 bases from J, leaving 4 bases between. Germline CDR1 and CDR2: SGDLS and YYNGEE. Written as DNA, the CDR3 is TGTGCCAGCAGCGTAGGAGGCGGGGAGCTGTTTTTT. This codes for CASSVGGGELFF.

The V call is TRBV5-1, the J call TRBJ2-5; possibly TRBD1 or TRBD2 for D (5 bases each). The germline V gene encodes CDR1 SGHRS and CDR2 YFSETQ. V lost 3 bases and J lost 0, with 15 bases in between. This CDR3 has 16 residues. DNA of the CDR3: TGCGCCAGCAGCTGGGGGAATCGACAGAACCAAGAGACCCAGTACTTC. Translated, it gives CASSWGNRQNQETQYF.

The chain combines TRBV4-2 with TRBJ2-7; D not resolved. The V end was cut by 0 bases, the J end by 2 bases, with 8 bases between. The CDR3 loop spans 14 amino acids. The germline CDR1 and CDR2 sequences are LGHNA and YNFKEQ. The CDR3 coding sequence is TGTGCCAGCAGCCAAGACCAGGCCACCTACGAGCAGTACTTC. Translating gives CASSQDQATYEQYF.

At least ten counts were recorded for this clone. The chain recombines TRBV5-1 with TRBJ2-2; a weak D match, TRBD2 (6 bases). The V end lost 2 bases, the J end lost 2 bases, and 10 bases lay between the germline ends. The CDR3 totals 15 residues. The germline V gene encodes CDR1 SGHRS and CDR2 YFSETQ. The CDR3 is CASSLGGINTGELFF. The DNA for the CDR3 is TGCGCCAGCAGCTTAGGAGGGATCAACACCGGGGAGCTGTTTTTT.

V is TRBV27 and J is TRBJ1-5; D perhaps matches TRBD1 (5 bases). Germline V gene data show CDR1 as MNHEY and CDR2 as SMNVEV (reference sequence). V lost 8 bases and J 7 bases, leaving 15 bases between the germline ends. The CDR3 totals 13 residues. CDR3 nucleotides: TGTGCCAGCCGGGGGTCGAGATACCAGCCCCAGCATTTT. Its translation is CASRGSRYQPQHF.

The CDR3 is CASSYDSYNEQFF. Here the CDR3 DNA reads TGTGCCAGCAGTTACGACAGCTACAATGAGCAGTTCTTC. This chain joins TRBV6-5 and TRBJ2-1, with D perhaps matching TRBD1 (5 bases). Germline V gene lookup returns CDR1 MNHEY and CDR2 SVGAGI. CDR3 length equals 13 residues. The V gene lost 2 bases and the J gene lost 3 bases, with 5 bases spanning the gap.

The J gene is TRBJ2-3, the V gene TRBV29-1, with D perhaps matching TRBD2 (6 bases). Trimming shortened V by 8 bases and J by 0 bases, and 12 bases separated the two germline ends. CDR3 length equals 13 residues. Germline CDR1 reads SQVTM; CDR2 reads ANQGSEA. The CDR3 DNA reads TGCAGCTTGATAGCGGAAAGCACAGATACGCAGTATTTT. Translation: CSLIAESTDTQYF.

The J gene is TRBJ2-6, the V gene TRBV19; D may match TRBD1 or TRBD2 (5 bases each). The germline V gene has CDR1 LNHDA and CDR2 SQIVND (reference sequence). The CDR3 is 16 residues long. The germline V and J ends were trimmed by 3 bases and 0 bases, with 9 bases remaining between them. The CDR3 region has the DNA TGTGCCAGTAGTATGGGACGGTCCTCTGGGGCCAACGTCCTGACTTTC. It codes for CASSMGRSSGANVLTF.

The CDR3 DNA follows: TGTGCCAGCAACGGTTTCAGCACAGATACGCAGTATTTT. Protein product: CASNGFSTDTQYF. The V gene is TRBV2, the J gene TRBJ2-3; D unresolved. Germline V lookup: CDR1 SNHLY, CDR2 FYNNEI. The CDR3 is made up of 13 amino acids. The V end was cut by 7 bases, the J end by 0 bases, with 8 bases between.

The chain carries TRBV27 and TRBJ2-7; D may correspond to TRBD1 or TRBD2 (7 bases each). CDR1 MNHEY and CDR2 SMNVEV come from the germline V gene (reference sequence). V lost 5 bases, J lost 2 bases, and 16 bases lay in between. The CDR3 totals 15 residues. DNA for the CDR3: TGTGCCAGCAGTCCCGGGGGGACAGTTACCTACGAGCAGTACTTC. This encodes CASSPGGTVTYEQYF.

By sample fraction, this clone is medium-sized. This chain uses TRBV7-9 with TRBJ2-7; no definite D call. CDR3 length: 14 amino acids. Germline loops: CDR1 SEHNR, CDR2 FQNEAQ (reference sequence). Deletions cut 4 bases from V and 1 base from J, with 11 bases between. The CDR3 reads CASSWKESSYEQYF. The CDR3 DNA reads as TGTGCCAGCAGCTGGAAGGAGTCATCCTACGAGCAGTACTTC.

The chain couples TRBV2 to TRBJ2-7, with a weak D call TRBD2 (6 bases). The V gene lost 4 bases and the J gene lost 9 bases, with 19 bases spanning the gap. In germline, CDR1 is SNHLY, CDR2 FYNNEI. CDR3 size: 14 residues. The DNA for the CDR3 is TGTGCCAGCAGTGTTGGCAGGGAGGTAAAATTGCAGTACTTC. Translation: CASSVGREVKLQYF.

CDR3 in DNA: TGTGCCAGCGCCGTTTCTGGGGCCAACGTCCTGACTTTC. It translates to CASAVSGANVLTF. The chain employs TRBV2 and TRBJ2-6; D call uncertain. The germline V and J ends were trimmed by 8 bases and 1 base, with 6 bases remaining between them. Germline V gene sequence: CDR1 SNHLY, CDR2 FYNNEI. The CDR3 covers 13 residues.